One T cell receptor beta chain is described in this entry. Its antigen is currently unknown. The sample is drawn from a study of Ad26.COV2.S vaccination and SARS-CoV-2 variants. Whole-study results and caveats: Breadth and depth estimates from TCRs may understate total T cell responses. Researchers reported similar non-spike TCR breadth in vaccine and placebo recipients.

The treatment here: some 20 received Ad26.COV2.S at low or high dose, single or two shots; 5 received placebo; per-sample allocation not given. Material that was analyzed had been drawn on day 63 after the first vaccine or placebo injection. Vaccine was an Ad26 vector expressing Wuhan-strain SARS-CoV-2 spike. Using immunoSEQ multiplex PCR, the repertoire was profiled, and TCRdb retains in-frame clones only, with some absent. The repertoire holds around 370,000 clones, approximately 84% seen once, with roughly 3.3% in the top ten. This sequence was found in a person aged 18-60 years who received the Ad26.COV2.S COVID-19 vaccine or a placebo. The sequencing used peripheral blood, collected in a trial of Ad26.COV2.S vaccine versus placebo.

CDR3 in amino acids: CASSSLMRPLGEQYF. The CDR3 nucleotides read TGCGCCAGCAGCTCCCTTATGCGACCGCTCGGCGAGCAGTACTTC. The genes are TRBV5-1 and TRBJ2-7; no firm D call. Germline V gives CDR1 SGHRS, CDR2 YFSETQ. The CDR3 has 15 amino acids. V gave up 3 bases and J gave up 6 bases, with 19 bases separating them.